Reported below is one TCR beta chain. This CDR3 is 14 amino acids long. Germline V gene data show CDR1 as MNHNY and CDR2 as SVGAGI (reference sequence). J lost 6 bases, V lost 5 bases, and 9 bases had no gene match. This entry is derived from a study of long-term antiretroviral therapy in people with HIV. The run of the v3.0 immunoSEQ assay was at survey level. The protocol was immunoSEQ multiplex PCR, while the TCRdb copy is restricted to in-frame clones and leaves out a portion. This sample carries roughly 30,000 clones, approximately 88% of them seen once, and the ten largest clones take approximately 10%.

This sample comprised unsorted PBMCs, obtained 2.7 to 2.8 years after starting antiretroviral therapy. V is TRBV6-6 and J is TRBJ2-7, with 8 bases aligning to TRBD2. This clonotype was obtained from a man aged 30-40 years with HIV. The CDR3 sequence is CASSRYDGGGEQYF. The DNA for the CDR3 is TGTGCCAGCAGTCGGTATGACGGGGGGGGCGAGCAGTACTTC.